This is a list of T cell receptor beta chains from one sample in a study of blood T cell repertoires in COVID-19. The assay was immunoSEQ multiplex PCR, and TCRdb's table has in-frame clones only and misses some. The sample shows more than 120,000 clones, 87% of them seen only once. Sequencing used peripheral blood. The receptors come from a woman aged 45-65 years with active or convalescent COVID-19. The CDR3 runs from the conserved cysteine through the conserved F or W. A D gene is named only where the DNA matches it firmly. A row's size may be missing; if present it is once, few, many or a size class.

cdr3_aa: CASRRDRPLSTYEQYF; cdr3_nt: TGTGCCAGCAGAAGAGACAGGCCCCTATCAACCTACGAGCAGTACTTC; j_call: TRBJ2-7; v_call: TRBV21-1; d_call: .; cdr3_length: 16; clone_size: .
cdr3_aa: CASSEEVTYEQYF; cdr3_nt: TGTGCCAGCAGCGAAGAGGTAACCTACGAGCAGTACTTC; j_call: TRBJ2-7; v_call: TRBV7-8; d_call: .; cdr3_length: 13; clone_size: .
cdr3_aa: CAWSFSGTNTGELFF; cdr3_nt: TGTGCCTGGAGCTTCTCCGGGACGAACACCGGGGAGCTGTTTTTT; j_call: TRBJ2-2; v_call: TRBV30; d_call: .; cdr3_length: 15; clone_size: .
cdr3_aa: CSVDLLSIDRGLHRLEAFF; cdr3_nt: TGCAGCGTTGATCTCCTTAGCATTGACAGGGGGCTACACCGGTTAGAAGCTTTCTTT; j_call: TRBJ1-1; v_call: TRBV29-1; d_call: TRBD1; cdr3_length: 19; clone_size: .
cdr3_aa: CASTTGRSNSPLHF; cdr3_nt: TGTGCCAGCACGACAGGGAGATCTAATTCACCCCTCCACTTT; j_call: TRBJ1-6; v_call: TRBV27; d_call: TRBD1; cdr3_length: 14; clone_size: .
cdr3_aa: CASSLTGVRAFF; cdr3_nt: TGTGCCAGCAGCTTGACAGGGGTGAGGGCTTTCTTT; j_call: TRBJ1-1; v_call: TRBV25-1; d_call: TRBD1; cdr3_length: 12; clone_size: once
cdr3_aa: CASSWNRGNEQFF; cdr3_nt: TGTGCCAGCAGCTGGAATCGGGGGAATGAGCAGTTCTTC; j_call: TRBJ2-1; v_call: TRBV7-8; d_call: .; cdr3_length: 13; clone_size: .
cdr3_aa: CASSAGTRMNTEAFF; cdr3_nt: TGTGCCAGCAGCGCCGGGACACGTATGAACACTGAAGCTTTCTTT; j_call: TRBJ1-1; v_call: TRBV7-9; d_call: .; cdr3_length: 15; clone_size: .
cdr3_aa: CASSQVGQGDYEQYF; cdr3_nt: TGCGCCAGCAGCCAAGTCGGACAGGGGGACTACGAGCAGTACTTC; j_call: TRBJ2-7; v_call: TRBV4-1; d_call: TRBD1; cdr3_length: 15; clone_size: .
cdr3_aa: CASSPLGGEAFF; cdr3_nt: TGTGCCAGCAGCCCCCTCGGCGGGGAAGCTTTCTTT; j_call: TRBJ1-1; v_call: TRBV5-6; d_call: .; cdr3_length: 12; clone_size: once
cdr3_aa: CASSPSQETQYF; cdr3_nt: TGTGCCAGCTCACCCAGTCAAGAGACCCAGTACTTC; j_call: TRBJ2-5; v_call: TRBV18; d_call: .; cdr3_length: 12; clone_size: .
cdr3_aa: CAWGQEVTEAFF; cdr3_nt: TGTGCCTGGGGACAGGAGGTCACTGAAGCTTTCTTT; j_call: TRBJ1-1; v_call: TRBV30; d_call: TRBD1; cdr3_length: 12; clone_size: .
cdr3_aa: CASSKGGFGTGGDRNQPQHF; cdr3_nt: TGTGCCAGCAGCAAAGGCGGTTTTGGGACAGGGGGCGATCGCAATCAGCCCCAGCATTTT; j_call: TRBJ1-5; v_call: TRBV21-1; d_call: .; cdr3_length: 20; clone_size: .
cdr3_aa: CASSVHARDSPLHF; cdr3_nt: TGTGCCAGCTCGGTACATGCGAGGGATTCACCCCTCCACTTT; j_call: TRBJ1-6; v_call: TRBV6-5; d_call: .; cdr3_length: 14; clone_size: .
cdr3_aa: CASSLGGEPQHF; cdr3_nt: TGTGCCAGCAGCTTAGGCGGGGAGCCCCAGCATTTT; j_call: TRBJ1-5; v_call: TRBV7-3; d_call: .; cdr3_length: 12; clone_size: once
cdr3_aa: CASSEEWLAKVLQYF; cdr3_nt: TGTGCCAGCAGTGAAGAATGGCTAGCAAAAGTACTCCAGTACTTC; j_call: TRBJ2-7; v_call: TRBV2; d_call: .; cdr3_length: 15; clone_size: .
cdr3_aa: CASSRGTGDSYEQYF; cdr3_nt: TGCGCCAGCAGCCGGGGGACAGGGGATTCCTACGAGCAGTACTTC; j_call: TRBJ2-7; v_call: TRBV5-1; d_call: TRBD1; cdr3_length: 15; clone_size: .
cdr3_aa: CASSPPGSSSGNTIYF; cdr3_nt: TGTGCCAGCAGCCCCCCGGGGTCGAGCTCTGGAAACACCATATATTTT; j_call: TRBJ1-3; v_call: TRBV9; d_call: .; cdr3_length: 16; clone_size: few
cdr3_aa: CASSKPRLPLNDYEQYF; cdr3_nt: TGTGCCAGCAGCAAACCGCGACTGCCTCTAAATGACTACGAGCAGTACTTC; j_call: TRBJ2-7; v_call: TRBV21-1; d_call: .; cdr3_length: 17; clone_size: .
cdr3_aa: CASSPGTEQETQYF; cdr3_nt: TGTGCCAGCTCACCCGGGACAGAACAAGAGACCCAGTACTTC; j_call: TRBJ2-5; v_call: TRBV18; d_call: TRBD1; cdr3_length: 14; clone_size: .
cdr3_aa: CASSPRPRFQETQYF; cdr3_nt: TGTGCCAGCAGCCCCCGTCCCAGGTTCCAAGAGACCCAGTACTTC; j_call: TRBJ2-5; v_call: TRBV3-1/TRBV3-2; d_call: .; cdr3_length: 15; clone_size: few
cdr3_aa: CATSDLSSTDTQYF; cdr3_nt: TGTGCCACCAGTGATTTGTCAAGCACAGATACGCAGTATTTT; j_call: TRBJ2-3; v_call: TRBV24-1; d_call: .; cdr3_length: 14; clone_size: .
cdr3_aa: CATSRTGLTSTDTQYF; cdr3_nt: TGTGCCACCAGCAGGACAGGTCTTACTAGCACAGATACGCAGTATTTT; j_call: TRBJ2-3; v_call: TRBV15; d_call: .; cdr3_length: 16; clone_size: .
cdr3_aa: CASSISVSTDTQYF; cdr3_nt: TGTGCCAGTAGTATATCAGTTTCCACAGATACGCAGTATTTT; j_call: TRBJ2-3; v_call: TRBV19; d_call: .; cdr3_length: 14; clone_size: .
cdr3_aa: CASSSAGWGGGAGDEQFF; cdr3_nt: TGTGCCAGCAGCTCTGCCGGTTGGGGCGGGGGGGCTGGCGATGAGCAGTTCTTC; j_call: TRBJ2-1; v_call: TRBV11-3; d_call: TRBD2; cdr3_length: 18; clone_size: .
cdr3_aa: CASSPTGGLGNIQYF; cdr3_nt: TGTGCCAGTAGCCCTACCGGGGGGTTGGGAAACATTCAGTACTTC; j_call: TRBJ2-4; v_call: TRBV19; d_call: TRBD2; cdr3_length: 15; clone_size: .
cdr3_aa: CASSSRLDYEQYF; cdr3_nt: TGTGCCAGCAGTTCCCGACTAGACTACGAGCAGTACTTC; j_call: TRBJ2-7; v_call: TRBV27; d_call: .; cdr3_length: 13; clone_size: .
cdr3_aa: CASSLDGTGARPQHF; cdr3_nt: TGTGCCAGCAGCTTAGATGGGACAGGGGCTCGACCCCAGCATTTT; j_call: TRBJ1-5; v_call: TRBV7-2; d_call: TRBD1; cdr3_length: 15; clone_size: .
cdr3_aa: CASSSTGRGGTPFEQYF; cdr3_nt: TGTGCCAGCAGCAGTACTGGTAGGGGGGGGACACCCTTCGAGCAGTACTTC; j_call: TRBJ2-7; v_call: TRBV7-9; d_call: .; cdr3_length: 17; clone_size: .
cdr3_aa: CASSLVPLREQYF; cdr3_nt: TGTGCCAGCAGCTTAGTCCCACTCCGCGAGCAGTACTTC; j_call: TRBJ2-7; v_call: TRBV7-2; d_call: .; cdr3_length: 13; clone_size: .
cdr3_aa: CASSLVASGGASRVTDTQYF; cdr3_nt: TGTGCCAGCAGCTTGGTGGCTAGCGGGGGGGCGAGTCGGGTCACAGATACGCAGTATTTT; j_call: TRBJ2-3; v_call: TRBV5-5; d_call: TRBD2; cdr3_length: 20; clone_size: .
cdr3_aa: CASSPWGGSSYEQYF; cdr3_nt: TGTGCCAGCAGCCCCTGGGGGGGCTCCTCCTACGAGCAGTACTTC; j_call: TRBJ2-7; v_call: TRBV9; d_call: .; cdr3_length: 15; clone_size: .
cdr3_aa: CASRSISSYNSPLHF; cdr3_nt: TGTGCCAGTAGAAGTATCAGCTCCTATAATTCACCCCTCCACTTT; j_call: TRBJ1-6; v_call: TRBV19; d_call: .; cdr3_length: 15; clone_size: .
cdr3_aa: CASSFPDRGRRIHEKLFF; cdr3_nt: TGCGCCAGCAGCTTTCCGGACAGGGGGCGAAGGATACATGAAAAACTGTTTTTT; j_call: TRBJ1-4; v_call: TRBV5-1; d_call: TRBD1; cdr3_length: 18; clone_size: .
cdr3_aa: CASGRGLGTEAFF; cdr3_nt: TGTGCTAGTGGGCGGGGGCTGGGCACTGAAGCTTTCTTT; j_call: TRBJ1-1; v_call: TRBV12-5; d_call: .; cdr3_length: 13; clone_size: .
cdr3_aa: CASSIELVRDSFHRPLHF; cdr3_nt: TGTGCCAGTAGTATAGAACTCGTCCGGGATAGCTTCCATCGCCCCCTCCACTTT; j_call: TRBJ1-6; v_call: TRBV19; d_call: .; cdr3_length: 18; clone_size: .
cdr3_aa: CASRRGDRAYEQYF; cdr3_nt: TGTGCCAGCAGGAGGGGGGACAGGGCCTACGAGCAGTACTTC; j_call: TRBJ2-7; v_call: TRBV21-1; d_call: .; cdr3_length: 14; clone_size: .
cdr3_aa: CASSLSGKSENEKLFF; cdr3_nt: TGTGCCAGCAGTTTATCGGGGAAGTCCGAAAATGAAAAACTGTTTTTT; j_call: TRBJ1-4; v_call: TRBV28; d_call: .; cdr3_length: 16; clone_size: .
cdr3_aa: CASKVDSGVTDTQYF; cdr3_nt: TGTGCCAGCAAGGTTGACAGTGGGGTCACAGATACGCAGTATTTT; j_call: TRBJ2-3; v_call: TRBV6-5; d_call: .; cdr3_length: 15; clone_size: .
cdr3_aa: CASSSYRAGSTEAFF; cdr3_nt: TGTGCCAGCAGCTCTTACAGGGCGGGTAGCACTGAAGCTTTCTTT; j_call: TRBJ1-1; v_call: TRBV7-2; d_call: .; cdr3_length: 15; clone_size: .
cdr3_aa: CASSIVGLAVQETQYF; cdr3_nt: TGTGCCAGTAGTATAGTAGGACTAGCGGTTCAAGAGACCCAGTACTTC; j_call: TRBJ2-5; v_call: TRBV19; d_call: TRBD2; cdr3_length: 16; clone_size: once
cdr3_aa: CASSQDQAARGTDTQYF; cdr3_nt: TGTGCCAGCAGCCAAGACCAAGCGGCCCGAGGTACAGATACGCAGTATTTT; j_call: TRBJ2-3; v_call: TRBV3-1/TRBV3-2; d_call: .; cdr3_length: 17; clone_size: .
cdr3_aa: CASSISQGTEAFF; cdr3_nt: TGTGCCAGTAGTATTTCTCAGGGTACTGAAGCTTTCTTT; j_call: TRBJ1-1; v_call: TRBV19; d_call: .; cdr3_length: 13; clone_size: many
cdr3_aa: CASSGGSGANVLTF; cdr3_nt: TGTGCCAGCAGCGGAGGGTCTGGGGCCAACGTCCTGACTTTC; j_call: TRBJ2-6; v_call: TRBV5-5; d_call: .; cdr3_length: 14; clone_size: .
cdr3_aa: CASSVGSANYGYTF; cdr3_nt: TGTGCCAGCAGCGTAGGCAGTGCTAACTATGGCTACACCTTC; j_call: TRBJ1-2; v_call: TRBV9; d_call: .; cdr3_length: 14; clone_size: .
cdr3_aa: CSASLDRANQPQHF; cdr3_nt: TGCAGTGCTAGTCTGGACAGGGCCAATCAGCCCCAGCATTTT; j_call: TRBJ1-5; v_call: TRBV20-1; d_call: TRBD1; cdr3_length: 14; clone_size: .
cdr3_aa: CASSFGQRGETQYF; cdr3_nt: TGTGCCAGCAGCTTCGGACAGCGCGGGGAGACCCAGTACTTC; j_call: TRBJ2-5; v_call: TRBV5-5; d_call: .; cdr3_length: 14; clone_size: .
cdr3_aa: CASSIKRKLEQYF; cdr3_nt: TGTGCCAGCAGCATCAAGCGGAAGCTTGAGCAGTACTTC; j_call: TRBJ2-7; v_call: TRBV7-2; d_call: .; cdr3_length: 13; clone_size: .
cdr3_aa: CASSSGQGSYNEQFF; cdr3_nt: TGTGCCAGCAGCTCGGGACAGGGGTCCTACAATGAGCAGTTCTTC; j_call: TRBJ2-1; v_call: TRBV11-3; d_call: TRBD1; cdr3_length: 15; clone_size: .